This entry lists 15 T cell receptor beta chains sequenced from one sample in a study of technical replicates of blood from several donors (TCRdb year 2017). Receptors were amplified or captured by the immunoSEQ multiplex PCR assay. Entries here come from immuneACCESS through TCRdb and include only in-frame sequences with V and J called. Some clones fail to appear in such tables; in the studies checked, an unresolved V gene covers under half of the shortfall, and the cause of the remainder is unknown. The table for this sample lists 99,000 or so clones; 95% of them were counted only once. The top ten clones comprise over 0.2% of the sample. The sequenced material came from T cells isolated from PBMCs. The receptors come from a human donor in good health.

This chain connects TRBV19 to TRBJ1-6; possibly TRBD1 for D (6 bases). The CDR3 runs to 16 residues. Germline V lookup: CDR1 LNHDA, CDR2 SQIVND (reference sequence). V shed 2 bases and J shed 1 base, with 9 bases lying between them. The CDR3 is CASSISDSSYNSPLHF. CDR3 bases: TGTGCCAGTAGTATATCGGACAGTTCCTATAATTCACCCCTCCACTTT.

The chain uses TRBV25-1 and TRBJ2-4, with 9 bases lining up with TRBD1. In germline, CDR1 is MGHDK, CDR2 SYGVNS. The V gene end was trimmed by 6 bases and the J gene end by 3 bases; junction bases not matched to a gene: 6. The CDR3 spans 15 residues. CDR3 protein: CASRGQGRDKNIQYF. CDR3 in DNA: TGTGCCAGCAGGGGACAGGGACGGGACAAAAACATTCAGTACTTC.

The J gene is TRBJ1-1, the V gene TRBV18; 10 positions agree with TRBD1. CDR3 length equals 14 residues. V shed 6 bases and J 5 bases; nucleotides not matched to a gene: 6. The germline gives CDR1 KGHSH, CDR2 LQKENI. The CDR3 protein is CASSPGQGRTEAFF. In DNA, the CDR3 is TGTGCCAGCTCGCCGGGACAGGGGAGGACTGAAGCTTTCTTT.

This clone was seen once. The rearrangement joins TRBV27 to TRBJ2-2, with 8 bases that match TRBD2. The germline CDR1 and CDR2 sequences are MNHEY and SMNVEV (reference sequence). The ends lost 6 bases at V and 2 bases at J; junction bases unmatched: 17. This CDR3 region has 19 residues. CDR3 region: CASRSLGTRDHLNTGELFF. CDR3 nucleotides: TGTGCCAGCAGATCACTCGGGACTAGGGACCATTTAAACACCGGGGAGCTGTTTTTT.

The chain is built from TRBV7-9 and TRBJ2-7, with 9 bases aligning to TRBD2. The length of the CDR3 is 15 residues. V lost 5 bases and J lost 2; bases outside the gene matches: 7. Germline-derived CDR1 and CDR2 are SEHNR and FQNEAQ (reference sequence). CDR3: CASSTMTSGPYEQYF. Here the CDR3 DNA reads TGTGCCAGCAGCACAATGACTAGCGGACCCTACGAGCAGTACTTC. The full variable domain, with the rest looked up from reference TRBV7-9 and TRBJ2-7, is DTGVSQNPRHKITKRGQNVTFRCDPISEHNRLYWYRQTLGQGPEFLTYFQNEAQLEKSRLLSDRFSAERPKGSFSTLEIQRTEQGDSAMYLCASSTMTSGPYEQYFGPGTRLTVT.

The genes are TRBV5-4 and TRBJ2-3, with TRBD1 identical over 9 bases. Trimming took 5 bases from V and 4 from J; bases not matched to a gene: 11. The length of the CDR3 is 16 residues. Germline lookup yields CDR1 SGHNT and CDR2 YYREEE (reference sequence). The CDR3 DNA is TGTGCCAGCAGTTCTCCGGACAGGGGTTGGGCAGATACGCAGTATTTT. Translated: CASSSPDRGWADTQYF.

The chain is built from TRBV27 and TRBJ2-5; 11 nucleotides line up with TRBD2. The CDR3 covers 16 residues. The V segment lost 5 bases and the J segment 2 bases; nucleotides outside the gene matches: 7. Germline V gives CDR1 MNHEY, CDR2 SMNVEV (reference sequence). CDR3 region: CASSPGTSGGQETQYF. The CDR3 nucleotides are TGTGCCAGCAGTCCAGGGACTAGCGGAGGACAAGAGACCCAGTACTTC.

This chain links TRBV19 with TRBJ1-4; 10 bases agree with TRBD1. The CDR3 runs to 14 residues. Unmatched junction bases numbered 6, after V lost 6 bases and J lost 8 bases. CDR1 and CDR2 (germline): LNHDA, SQIVND (reference sequence). DNA for the CDR3: TGTGCCAGTAGGGCGACAGGGGGCCGGGAAAAACTGTTTTTT. As protein: CASRATGGREKLFF.

As concerns this clone: One junction end disagrees with the germline gene, perhaps due to a read error. The rearrangement joins TRBV30 to TRBJ1-4; 7 nucleotides match TRBD1. The length of the CDR3 is 15 residues. CDR1 GTSNPN and CDR2 SVGIG come from the germline V gene (reference sequence). The CDR3: CAWSQRGGAKEKLFF. For the CDR3, the DNA is TGTGCCTGGAGTCAGAGAGGGGGCGCTAAAGAAAAACTGTTTTTT.

The chain combines TRBV11-2 with TRBJ1-3, with D possibly matching TRBD1 (6 bases). The V end lost 5 bases, the J end lost 3 bases, and 26 bases lay between the germline ends. Germline loops: CDR1 SGHAT, CDR2 FQNNGV. CDR3 length: 19 residues. The CDR3 sequence: CASSPRMLGTKADGNTIYF. CDR3 DNA: TGTGCCAGCAGCCCCCGAATGCTGGGGACAAAAGCGGATGGAAACACCATATATTTT.

This rearrangement joins TRBV15 to TRBJ1-6; 11 positions match TRBD1. Trimming took 5 bases from V and 10 from J; bases not matched to a gene: 10. The germline gives CDR1 LNHNV, CDR2 YYDKDF (reference sequence). This CDR3 is 16 amino acids long. The CDR3 DNA follows: TGTGCCACCAGCGGCATGGACAGGGGGCGAGAATCACCCCTCCACTTT. Its protein product is CATSGMDRGRESPLHF.

The chain uses TRBV9 and TRBJ1-2, with D possibly matching TRBD1 (6 bases). The CDR3 sequence is 12 residues long. The germline V gene encodes CDR1 SGDLS and CDR2 YYNGEE. Trimming left V 4 bases short and J 7 bases short, with 11 bases between. As DNA, the CDR3 is TGTGCCAGCAGCCAACCACAGGGTGGCTACACCTTC. This codes for CASSQPQGGYTF.

The chain is built from TRBV6-1 and TRBJ1-5, with D tentatively TRBD1 (6 bases). V was pared by 6 bases and J by 3 bases, with 24 bases between. The CDR3 runs 18 residues. CDR1 is MNHNS and CDR2 is SASEGT in the germline V gene. The CDR3 DNA follows: TGTGCCAGCAGCGAACCGGACCAGGGGAACCCTTTCAATCAGCCCCAGCATTTT. Its translation: CASSEPDQGNPFNQPQHF.

The J gene is TRBJ2-1, the V gene TRBV9, with a possible D match to TRBD2 (7 bases). This CDR3 has 14 amino acids. CDR1 is SGDLS and CDR2 is YYNGEE in the germline V gene. Trimming took 4 bases from V and 7 from J, leaving 15 bases between them. The CDR3 spells CASSTGGQGNEQFF. The CDR3, as DNA: TGTGCCAGCAGCACGGGGGGCCAGGGAAATGAGCAGTTCTTC.

The chain joins TRBV7-5 to TRBJ2-3; the table's D gene call, TRBD1, was not cross checked with the DNA. TRBV7-5 counts as a pseudogene. This CDR3 is 21 amino acids long. In DNA form, the CDR3 reads TGTGTCAGAAGCTTCTTGCCATATACAGGGGGCGAAGCGATTCCCACAGATACGCAGTATTTT. Translated, it gives CVRSFLPYTGGEAIPTDTQYF.